This T cell receptor beta chain was recovered during a study of CD8 T cells in ankylosing spondylitis. 5'-RACE, quantitative and with molecular barcodes, yielded the TCR beta libraries. TCRdb called the 5' RACE reads again in MiXCR, with one record for every CDR3 protein. The table shows 350,000 to 400,000 distinct CDR3 sequences, with approximately 22% occurring only once. This CDR3 has 15 amino acids. Germline CDR1 SGDLS, CDR2 YYNGEE. V gave up 0 bases and J gave up 2 bases, with 12 bases separating them. The sequenced material came from blood, either unsorted or a sorted T cell fraction (not recorded which). The chain combines TRBV9 with TRBJ2-7; D may match TRBD1 or TRBD2 (6 bases each). The receptor comes from a male donor with ankylosing spondylitis or in good health (not recorded which). The CDR3 coding sequence is TGTGCCAGCAGCGTAGCTGGGGGGCCCGCCTACGAGCAGTACTTC. Amino acids: CASSVAGGPAYEQYF.